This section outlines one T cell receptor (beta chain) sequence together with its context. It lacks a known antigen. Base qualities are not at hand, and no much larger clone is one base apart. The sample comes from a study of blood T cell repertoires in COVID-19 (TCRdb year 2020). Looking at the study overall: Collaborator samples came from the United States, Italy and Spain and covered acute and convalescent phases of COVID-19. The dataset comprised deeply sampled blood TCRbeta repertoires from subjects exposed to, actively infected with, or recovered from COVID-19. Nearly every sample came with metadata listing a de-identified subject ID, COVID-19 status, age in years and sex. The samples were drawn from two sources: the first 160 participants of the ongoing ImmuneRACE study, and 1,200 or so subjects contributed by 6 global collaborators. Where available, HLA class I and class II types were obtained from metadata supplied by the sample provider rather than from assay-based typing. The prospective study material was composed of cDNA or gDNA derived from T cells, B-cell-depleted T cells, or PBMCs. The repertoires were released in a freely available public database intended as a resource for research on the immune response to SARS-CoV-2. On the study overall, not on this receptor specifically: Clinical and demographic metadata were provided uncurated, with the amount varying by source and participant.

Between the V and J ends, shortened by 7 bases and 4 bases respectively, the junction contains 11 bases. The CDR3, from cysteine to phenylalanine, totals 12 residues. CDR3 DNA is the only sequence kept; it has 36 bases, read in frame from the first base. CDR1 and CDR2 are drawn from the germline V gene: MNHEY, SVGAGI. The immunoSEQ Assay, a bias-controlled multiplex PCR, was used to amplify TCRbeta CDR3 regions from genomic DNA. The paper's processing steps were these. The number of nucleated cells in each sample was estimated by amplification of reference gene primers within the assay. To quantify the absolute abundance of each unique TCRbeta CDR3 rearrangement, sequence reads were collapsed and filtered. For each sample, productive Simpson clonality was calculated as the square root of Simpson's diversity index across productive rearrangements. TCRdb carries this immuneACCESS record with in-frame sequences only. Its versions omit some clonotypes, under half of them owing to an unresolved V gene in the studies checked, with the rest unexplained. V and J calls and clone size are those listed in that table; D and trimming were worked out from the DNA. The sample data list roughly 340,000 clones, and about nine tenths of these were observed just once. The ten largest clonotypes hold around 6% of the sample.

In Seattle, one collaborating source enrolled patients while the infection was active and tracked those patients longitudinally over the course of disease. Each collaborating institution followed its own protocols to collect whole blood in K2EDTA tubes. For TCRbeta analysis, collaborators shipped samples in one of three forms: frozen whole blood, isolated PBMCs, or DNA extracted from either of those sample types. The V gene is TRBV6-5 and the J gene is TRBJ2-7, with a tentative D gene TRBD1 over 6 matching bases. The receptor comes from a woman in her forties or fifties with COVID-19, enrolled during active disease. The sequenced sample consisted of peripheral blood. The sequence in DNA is TGTGCCAGCATTCACACAGGGTACGAGCAGTACTTC. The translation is CASIHTGYEQYF.